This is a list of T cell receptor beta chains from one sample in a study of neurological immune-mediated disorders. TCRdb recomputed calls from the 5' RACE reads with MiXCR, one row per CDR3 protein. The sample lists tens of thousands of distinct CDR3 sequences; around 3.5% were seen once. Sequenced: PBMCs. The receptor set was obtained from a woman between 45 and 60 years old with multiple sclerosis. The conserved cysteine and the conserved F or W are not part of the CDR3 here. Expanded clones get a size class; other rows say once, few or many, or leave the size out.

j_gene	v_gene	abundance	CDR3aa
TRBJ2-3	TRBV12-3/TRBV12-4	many	ASKYRGLTDTQY
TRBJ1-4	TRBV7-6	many	ASTPGTGAEKLF
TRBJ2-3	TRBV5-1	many	ASSLSVGVPDTQY
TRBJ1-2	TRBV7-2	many	ASSNLLGDYGYT
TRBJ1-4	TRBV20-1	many	SATRQGRNEKLF
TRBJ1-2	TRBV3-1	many	ASSQGGRGYT
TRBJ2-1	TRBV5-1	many	ASSLGLAAGDEQF
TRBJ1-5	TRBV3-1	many	ASSQDLNQPQH
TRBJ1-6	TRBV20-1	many	SAREGINSPLH
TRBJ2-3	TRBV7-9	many	ASSRNPRTSGGTDTQY
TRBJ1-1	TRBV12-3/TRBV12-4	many	ASRTVNMNTEAF
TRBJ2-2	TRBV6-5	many	ASSPGTSGGPTGELF
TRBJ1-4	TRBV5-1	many	ASSPGRSSTNEKLF
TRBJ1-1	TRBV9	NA	ASSVGGMLSEAF
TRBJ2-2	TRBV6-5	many	ASSYSHATANTGELF
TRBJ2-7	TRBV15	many	ATSRDPGSYEQY
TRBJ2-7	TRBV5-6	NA	ASSFTAATYEQY
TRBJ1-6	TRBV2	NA	ASSERTVKFQTLH
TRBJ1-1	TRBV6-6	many	ASSYSFGTAEAF
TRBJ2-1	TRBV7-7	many	ASSFDRDNEQF
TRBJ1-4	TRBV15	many	ATSSGRGGSNEKLF
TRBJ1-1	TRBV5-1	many	ASSFGPGGTEAF
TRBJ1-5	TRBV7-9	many	ASSLGDGNQPQH
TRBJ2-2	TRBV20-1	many	SATPSGGATGELF
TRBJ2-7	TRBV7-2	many	ASSTHRVGEQY
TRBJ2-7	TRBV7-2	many	ASSFSGAVEQY
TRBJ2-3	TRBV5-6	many	ASSAAPKDTQY
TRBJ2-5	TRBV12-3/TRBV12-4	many	ASSPNFDRVGQETQY
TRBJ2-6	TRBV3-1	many	ASSQRSGANVLT
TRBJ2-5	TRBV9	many	ASSVLPSGGSETQY
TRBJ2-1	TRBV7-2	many	ASSLLDRTGDNEQF
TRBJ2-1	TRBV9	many	ASSAPGTRSYNEQF
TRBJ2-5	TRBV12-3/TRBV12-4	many	ASSLSGGAETQY
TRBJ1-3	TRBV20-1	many	SASRTGGNTIY
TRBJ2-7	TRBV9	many	ASSAGTAYREQY
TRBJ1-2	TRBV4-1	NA	ASSLPRQGRYGYT
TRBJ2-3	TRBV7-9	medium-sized	ASRQRGGPTDTQY
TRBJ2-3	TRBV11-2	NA	ASSGRARDSFTDTQY
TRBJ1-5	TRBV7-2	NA	ASSPEDYSNQPQH
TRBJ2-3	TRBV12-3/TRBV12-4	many	ASSPTGASTDTQY
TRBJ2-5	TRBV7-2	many	ASSLGAGGETQY
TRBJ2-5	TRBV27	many	ASSLFLGGETQY
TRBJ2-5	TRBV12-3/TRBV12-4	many	ASSLYSGEETQY
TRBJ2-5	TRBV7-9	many	ASSLETAQETQY
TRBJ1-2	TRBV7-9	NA	ASNQDRGPYGYT
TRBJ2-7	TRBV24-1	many	ATSDFLGYEQY
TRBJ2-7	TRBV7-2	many	ASSPSPAGGHEQY
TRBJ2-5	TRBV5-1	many	ASSKNQETQY
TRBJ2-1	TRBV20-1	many	SASGSAGVPREF
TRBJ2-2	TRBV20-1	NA	SATPSGGVTGELF
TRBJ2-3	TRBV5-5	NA	ASSLELAVDTQY
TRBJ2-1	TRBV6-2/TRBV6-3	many	ASSALSSGGNEQF
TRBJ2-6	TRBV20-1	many	SARPYRASGANVLT
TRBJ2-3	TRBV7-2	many	ASSLRGRETDTQY
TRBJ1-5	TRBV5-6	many	ASSSLGETSNQPQH